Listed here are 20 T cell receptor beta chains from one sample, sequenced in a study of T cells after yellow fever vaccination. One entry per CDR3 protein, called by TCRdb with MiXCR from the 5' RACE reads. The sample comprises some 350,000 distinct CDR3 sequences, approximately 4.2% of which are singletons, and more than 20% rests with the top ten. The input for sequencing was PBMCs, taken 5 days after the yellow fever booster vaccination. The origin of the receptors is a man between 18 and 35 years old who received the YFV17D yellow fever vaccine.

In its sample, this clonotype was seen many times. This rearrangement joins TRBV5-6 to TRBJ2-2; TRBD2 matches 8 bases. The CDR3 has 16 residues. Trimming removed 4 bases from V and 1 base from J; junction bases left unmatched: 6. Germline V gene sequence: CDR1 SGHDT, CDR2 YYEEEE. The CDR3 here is CASSHGAGGNTGELFF. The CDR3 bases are TGTGCCAGCAGCCATGGGGCGGGGGGGAACACCGGGGAGCTGTTTTTT.

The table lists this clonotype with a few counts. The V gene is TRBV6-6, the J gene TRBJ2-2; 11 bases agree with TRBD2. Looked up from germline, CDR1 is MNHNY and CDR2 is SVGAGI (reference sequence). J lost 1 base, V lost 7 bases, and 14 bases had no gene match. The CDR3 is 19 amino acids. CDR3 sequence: CASTNRHPLAGENTGELFF. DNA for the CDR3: TGTGCCAGCACCAACCGACACCCACTAGCGGGGGAGAACACCGGGGAGCTGTTTTTT.

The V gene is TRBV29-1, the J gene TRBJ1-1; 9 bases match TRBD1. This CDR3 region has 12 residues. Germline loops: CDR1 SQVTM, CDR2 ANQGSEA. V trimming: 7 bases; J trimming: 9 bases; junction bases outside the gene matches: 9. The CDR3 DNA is TGCAGCGGGGGATGGACAGGGGTTAAAGCTTTCTTT. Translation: CSGGWTGVKAFF.

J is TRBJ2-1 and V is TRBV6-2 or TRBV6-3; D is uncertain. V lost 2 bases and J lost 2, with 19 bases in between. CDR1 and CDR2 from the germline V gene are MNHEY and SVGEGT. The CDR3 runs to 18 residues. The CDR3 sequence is CASSYDPKGPQPYNEQFF. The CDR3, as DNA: TGTGCCAGCAGTTACGACCCTAAAGGGCCCCAACCCTACAATGAGCAGTTCTTC.

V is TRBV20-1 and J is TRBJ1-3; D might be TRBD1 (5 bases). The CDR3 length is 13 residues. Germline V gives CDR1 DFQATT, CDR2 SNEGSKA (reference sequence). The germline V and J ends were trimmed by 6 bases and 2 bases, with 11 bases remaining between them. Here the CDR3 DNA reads TGCAGTGCCCGTAGACAGACTGGAAACACCATATATTTT. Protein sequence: CSARRQTGNTIYF.

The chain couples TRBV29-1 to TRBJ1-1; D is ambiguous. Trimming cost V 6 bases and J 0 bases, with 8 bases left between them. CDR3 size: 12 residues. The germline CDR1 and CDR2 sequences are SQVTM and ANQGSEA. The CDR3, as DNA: TGCAGCGTGTCATATATGAACACTGAAGCTTTCTTT. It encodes CSVSYMNTEAFF.

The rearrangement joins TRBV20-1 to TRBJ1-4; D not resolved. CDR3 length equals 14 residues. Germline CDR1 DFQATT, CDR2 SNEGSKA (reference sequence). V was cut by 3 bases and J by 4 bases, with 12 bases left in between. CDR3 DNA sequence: TGCAGTGCTAGGGACCGGCGGGGTAATGAAAAACTGTTTTTT. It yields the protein CSARDRRGNEKLFF.

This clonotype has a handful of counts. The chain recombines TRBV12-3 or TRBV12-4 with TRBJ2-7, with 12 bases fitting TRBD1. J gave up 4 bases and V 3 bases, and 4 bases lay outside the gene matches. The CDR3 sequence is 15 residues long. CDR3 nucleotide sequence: TGTGCCAGCAGTTTGGGGACAGGGGGCAGGTACGAGCAGTACGTC. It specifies CASSLGTGGRYEQYV.

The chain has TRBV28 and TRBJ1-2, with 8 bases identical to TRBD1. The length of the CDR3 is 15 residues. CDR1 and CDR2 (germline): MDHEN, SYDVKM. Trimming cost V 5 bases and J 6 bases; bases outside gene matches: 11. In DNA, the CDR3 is TGTGCCAGCAGTCCCCGCCTGACAGGGGTCGATGGCTACACCTTC. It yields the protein CASSPRLTGVDGYTF.

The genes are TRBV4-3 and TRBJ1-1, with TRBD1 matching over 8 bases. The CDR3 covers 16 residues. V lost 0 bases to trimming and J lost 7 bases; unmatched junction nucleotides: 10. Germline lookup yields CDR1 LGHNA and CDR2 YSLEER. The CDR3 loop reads CASSQDPRGPSGEAFF. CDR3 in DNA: TGCGCCAGCAGCCAAGATCCCAGGGGGCCGAGTGGTGAAGCTTTCTTT.

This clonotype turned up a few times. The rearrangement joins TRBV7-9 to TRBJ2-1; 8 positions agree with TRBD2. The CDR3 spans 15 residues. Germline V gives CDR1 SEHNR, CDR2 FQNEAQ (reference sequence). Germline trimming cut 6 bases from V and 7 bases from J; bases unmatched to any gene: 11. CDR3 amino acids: CASRATGGATNEQFF. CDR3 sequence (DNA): TGTGCCAGCAGAGCCACCGGGGGGGCCACAAATGAGCAGTTCTTC.

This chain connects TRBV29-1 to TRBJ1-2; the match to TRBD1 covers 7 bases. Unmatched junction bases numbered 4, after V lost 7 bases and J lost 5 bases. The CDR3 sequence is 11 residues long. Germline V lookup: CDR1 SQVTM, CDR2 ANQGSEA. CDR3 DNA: TGCAGCGCAACACAGGGGTATGGCTACACCTTC. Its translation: CSATQGYGYTF.

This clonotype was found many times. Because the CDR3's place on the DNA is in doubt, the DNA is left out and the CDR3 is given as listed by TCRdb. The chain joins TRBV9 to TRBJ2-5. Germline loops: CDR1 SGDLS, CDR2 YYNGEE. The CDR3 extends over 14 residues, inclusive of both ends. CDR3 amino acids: CASSSSSDGETQYF.

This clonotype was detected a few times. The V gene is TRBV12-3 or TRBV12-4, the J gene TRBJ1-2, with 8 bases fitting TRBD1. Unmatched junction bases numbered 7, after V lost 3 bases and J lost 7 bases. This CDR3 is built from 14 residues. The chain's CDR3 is CASSFDTGGGGYTF. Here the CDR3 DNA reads TGTGCCAGCAGTTTTGATACAGGGGGAGGTGGCTACACCTTC.

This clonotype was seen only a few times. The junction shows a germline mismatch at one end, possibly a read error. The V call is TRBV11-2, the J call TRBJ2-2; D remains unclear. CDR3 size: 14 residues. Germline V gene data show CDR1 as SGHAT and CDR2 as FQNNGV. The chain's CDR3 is CVSSLNPSTGELFF. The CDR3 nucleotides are TGTGTCAGCAGCTTAAACCCTAGTACCGGGGAGCTGTTTTTT.

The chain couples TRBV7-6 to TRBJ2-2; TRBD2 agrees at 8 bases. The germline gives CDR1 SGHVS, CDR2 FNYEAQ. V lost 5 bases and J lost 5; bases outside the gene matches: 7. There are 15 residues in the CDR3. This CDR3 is CASSAGLGITGELFF. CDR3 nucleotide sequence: TGTGCCAGCAGCGCGGGACTAGGGATAACCGGGGAGCTGTTTTTT.

The CDR3 sequence: CASSLEAVWVPDTQYF. The DNA for the CDR3 is TGTGCCAGCAGCTTAGAGGCGGTGTGGGTTCCAGATACGCAGTATTTT. The chain couples TRBV7-6 to TRBJ2-3; no definite D call. CDR3 length equals 16 residues. The germline gives CDR1 SGHVS, CDR2 FNYEAQ. V lost 1 base and J 4 bases, leaving 15 bases between the germline ends.

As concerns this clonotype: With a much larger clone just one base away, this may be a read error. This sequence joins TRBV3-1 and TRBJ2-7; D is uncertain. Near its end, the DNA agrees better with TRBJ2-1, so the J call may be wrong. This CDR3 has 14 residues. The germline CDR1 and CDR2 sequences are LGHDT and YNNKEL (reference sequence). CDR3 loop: CASSQYTASYEQFF. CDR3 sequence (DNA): TGTGCCAGCAGCCAGTACACAGCCTCCTACGAGCAGTTCTTC.

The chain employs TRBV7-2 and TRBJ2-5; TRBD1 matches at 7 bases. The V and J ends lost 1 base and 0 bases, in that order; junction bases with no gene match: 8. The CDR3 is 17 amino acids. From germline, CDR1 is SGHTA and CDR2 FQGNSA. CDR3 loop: CASSLGGTAKYQETQYF. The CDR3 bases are TGTGCCAGCAGCTTAGGAGGGACAGCCAAGTACCAAGAGACCCAGTACTTC.

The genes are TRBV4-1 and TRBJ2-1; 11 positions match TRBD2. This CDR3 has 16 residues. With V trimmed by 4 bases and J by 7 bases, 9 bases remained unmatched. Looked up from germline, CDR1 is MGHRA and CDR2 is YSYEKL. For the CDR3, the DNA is TGCGCCAGCAGCCCGAGACTAGCGGGGCCAGGGAATGAGCAGTTCTTC. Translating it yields CASSPRLAGPGNEQFF.